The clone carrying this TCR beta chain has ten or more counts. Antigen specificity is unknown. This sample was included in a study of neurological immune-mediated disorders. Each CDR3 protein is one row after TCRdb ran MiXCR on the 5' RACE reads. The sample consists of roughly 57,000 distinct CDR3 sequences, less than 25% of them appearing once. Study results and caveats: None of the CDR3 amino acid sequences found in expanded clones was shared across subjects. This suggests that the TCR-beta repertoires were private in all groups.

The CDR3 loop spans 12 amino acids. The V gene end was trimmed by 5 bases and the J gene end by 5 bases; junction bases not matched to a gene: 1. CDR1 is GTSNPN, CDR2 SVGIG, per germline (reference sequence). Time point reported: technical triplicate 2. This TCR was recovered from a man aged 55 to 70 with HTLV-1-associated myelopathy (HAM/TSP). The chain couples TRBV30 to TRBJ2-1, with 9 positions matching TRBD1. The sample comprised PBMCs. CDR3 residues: CAWYRGHNEQFF. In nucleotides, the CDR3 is TGTGCCTGGTACAGGGGGCACAATGAGCAGTTCTTC.